What follows are 9 T cell receptor beta chains derived from one specimen sequenced in a study of T cell responses to AZD1222 COVID-19 vaccine. Only in-frame clones appear in the TCRdb table, and some are missing; sequencing was by immunoSEQ multiplex PCR. The profile covers over 110,000 clones, with approximately 90% appearing a single time and around 2.8% taken by the ten largest. This specimen was peripheral blood, taken on day 0 of AZD1222 vaccination. The origin of the receptors is an adult in good health.

The chain couples TRBV27 to TRBJ2-5; 8 positions agree with TRBD2. Trimming cost V 6 bases and J 5 bases; bases outside gene matches: 14. The CDR3 runs to 16 residues. Germline V CDR1 and CDR2: MNHEY, SMNVEV (reference sequence). For the CDR3, the DNA is TGTGCCAGCAGACGTGCGGGGGGCCGTAGGGGGGAGACCCAGTACTTC. Translation: CASRRAGGRRGETQYF.

CDR3 in amino acids: CASSLGTGEGQPQHF. CDR3 coding DNA: TGTGCCAGCAGTTTGGGGACAGGGGAAGGTCAGCCCCAGCATTTT. The V and J genes are TRBV28 and TRBJ1-5; TRBD1 aligns across 10 bases. This CDR3 spans 15 amino acids. Germline CDR1 MDHEN, CDR2 SYDVKM. The ends lost 3 bases at V and 6 bases at J; junction bases unmatched: 5. The variable domain in full, with the rest retrieved from reference TRBV28 and TRBJ1-5, is DVKVTQSSRYLVKRTGEKVFLECVQDMDHENMFWYRQDPGLGLRLIYFSYDVKMKEKGDIPEGYSVSREKKERFSLILESASTNQTSMYLCASSLGTGEGQPQHFGDGTRLSIL.

J is TRBJ1-5 and V is TRBV7-2; D not resolved. CDR1 and CDR2 from the germline V gene are SGHTA and FQGNSA. Trimming removed 4 bases at V and 3 bases at J, with 4 bases between. The length of the CDR3 is 12 residues. The CDR3 here is CASSSFNQPQHF. CDR3 DNA: TGTGCCAGCAGCTCCTTCAATCAGCCCCAGCATTTT.

The chain combines TRBV6-1 with TRBJ2-7, with 8 bases identical to TRBD2. J lost 3 bases, V lost 0 bases, and 16 bases had no gene match. CDR3 length equals 19 residues. Germline V gene sequence: CDR1 MNHNS, CDR2 SASEGT. DNA for the CDR3: TGTGCCAGCAGTGAAGCGCTGGGTTGGGGATCCAGCGGGAGCTACGAGCAGTACTTC. This codes for CASSEALGWGSSGSYEQYF.

The chain has TRBV7-3 and TRBJ2-7; 7 bases are a match to TRBD1. Germline V gene sequence: CDR1 SGHTA, CDR2 FQGTGA. V was clipped by 5 bases and J by 3 bases; unmatched bases: 4. This CDR3 region has 13 residues. The CDR3 bases are TGTGCCAGCAGCCGACAGGGAGACTACGAGCAGTACTTC. Its protein product is CASSRQGDYEQYF. Complete variable domain (other parts from reference TRBV7-3 and TRBJ2-7): GAGVSQTPSNKVTEKGKYVELRCDPISGHTALYWYRQSLGQGPEFLIYFQGTGAADDSGLPNDRFFAVRPEGSVSTLKIQRTERGDSAVYLCASSRQGDYEQYFGPGTRLTVT.

This sequence joins TRBV4-2 and TRBJ1-1; no firm D call. CDR3 length: 14 residues. Germline V CDR1 and CDR2: LGHNA, YNFKEQ. V was pared by 1 base and J by 5 bases, with 11 bases between. This CDR3 reads CASSQAEGWTEAFF. In DNA, the CDR3 is TGTGCCAGCAGCCAAGCCGAAGGCTGGACTGAAGCTTTCTTT.

This chain links TRBV5-4 with TRBJ2-7; D not certain. With 3 bases removed from V and 6 bases from J, the gap between germline ends came to 10 bases. The CDR3 runs 12 residues. CDR1 SGHNT and CDR2 YYREEE come from the germline V gene (reference sequence). CDR3 sequence: CASSYTVGEQYF. The DNA for the CDR3 is TGTGCCAGCAGCTATACGGTAGGCGAGCAGTACTTC.

This chain joins TRBV4-2 and TRBJ2-7, with D perhaps being TRBD1 or TRBD2 (6 bases each). The CDR3 sequence is 14 residues long. Trimming pared 3 bases from V and 3 bases from J, leaving 12 bases between. In germline, CDR1 is LGHNA, CDR2 YNFKEQ. CDR3 amino acids: CASSHPEGGYEQYF. CDR3 sequence (DNA): TGTGCCAGCAGCCACCCCGAGGGGGGCTACGAGCAGTACTTC.

This chain connects TRBV30 to TRBJ1-6, with D hard to call. Germline CDR1 GTSNPN, CDR2 SVGIG (reference sequence). Trimming took off 4 bases at V and 4 bases at J, with 11 bases between the two ends. This CDR3 spans 14 amino acids. CDR3 region: CAWTSVLYNSPLHF. CDR3 sequence (DNA): TGTGCCTGGACTTCGGTCTTATATAATTCACCCCTCCACTTT.